Below are 30 T cell receptor beta chains sequenced from a single sample in a study of blood T cells in healthy people across ages. Then a second PCR, running roughly 7 to 11 cycles, was carried out with a sample-barcoded 5' primer and a J-beta primer mix. TCRdb re-analysed the 5' RACE reads in MiXCR, keeping a single row per CDR3 protein. The sample lists 800,000 to 1,300,000 distinct CDR3 sequences; around 25% were seen once. These records were also assigned to another study, of T cells of mothers and their children.

Sequencing used blood. These receptors were taken from a girl aged 2 to 9 in good health.

This clonotype was counted only a few times. This chain connects TRBV7-9 to TRBJ2-5; no clear D. V was clipped by 1 base and J by 2 bases, with 8 bases between them. The CDR3 extends over 14 amino acids. Germline CDR1 reads SEHNR; CDR2 reads FQNEAQ (reference sequence). CDR3 region: CASSLEARQETQYF. The CDR3 DNA reads TGTGCCAGCAGCTTAGAGGCCAGACAAGAGACCCAGTACTTC. Filled out from reference TRBV7-9 and TRBJ2-5, the complete variable domain reads DTGVSQNPRHKITKRGQNVTFRCDPISEHNRLYWYRQTLGQGPEFLTYFQNEAQLEKSRLLSDRFSAERPKGSFSTLEIQRTEQGDSAMYLCASSLEARQETQYFGPGTRLLVL.

The rearrangement uses TRBV28 and TRBJ2-2; 7 nucleotides line up with TRBD2. J lost 0 bases, V lost 6 bases, and 4 bases had no gene match. Germline lookup yields CDR1 MDHEN and CDR2 SYDVKM. The length of the CDR3 is 15 residues. The CDR3 DNA reads TGTGCCAGCAGACCCAGCGGGACGAACACCGGGGAGCTGTTTTTT. It codes for CASRPSGTNTGELFF. The full variable domain, completed using reference TRBV28 and TRBJ2-2, is DVKVTQSSRYLVKRTGEKVFLECVQDMDHENMFWYRQDPGLGLRLIYFSYDVKMKEKGDIPEGYSVSREKKERFSLILESASTNQTSMYLCASRPSGTNTGELFFGEGSRLTVL.

The sample holds a few counts of this clonotype. The chain employs TRBV3-1 and TRBJ1-2; weak D call: TRBD1 (5 bases). The CDR3 has 14 residues. Germline V lookup: CDR1 LGHDT, CDR2 YNNKEL (reference sequence). Trimming removed 4 bases at V and 7 bases at J, with 16 bases between. DNA of the CDR3: TGTGCCAGCAGCCGGGGACCGAACGGGGTTGGCTACACCTTC. As protein: CASSRGPNGVGYTF.

Only a few counts were recorded for this clonotype. The V and J genes are TRBV4-1 and TRBJ2-2; D gene unclear. V was clipped by 1 base and J by 3 bases, with 6 bases between them. This CDR3 is built from 14 residues. Germline CDR1 reads MGHRA; CDR2 reads YSYEKL. The CDR3 region is CASSQVSHTGELFF. In DNA, the CDR3 is TGCGCCAGCAGCCAAGTTTCTCACACCGGGGAGCTGTTTTTT.

The chain joins TRBV18 to TRBJ2-7; no clear D gene. Germline values: CDR1 KGHSH, CDR2 LQKENI. The V end lost 4 bases, the J end lost 5 bases, and 9 bases lay between the germline ends. The CDR3 spans 12 residues. CDR3 protein: CASSLWADEQYF. CDR3 coding DNA: TGTGCCAGCTCACTATGGGCAGACGAGCAGTACTTC.

V and J are TRBV9 and TRBJ1-3, with a weak D call TRBD1 (5 bases). V shed 4 bases and J shed 4 bases, with 9 bases lying between them. Germline V gene lookup returns CDR1 SGDLS and CDR2 YYNGEE. The CDR3 consists of 13 residues. The CDR3 loop reads CASSIRDGNTIYF. In DNA, the CDR3 is TGTGCCAGCAGCATCCGGGACGGAAACACCATATATTTT.

On this clonotype: A read error is possible here, since a much larger clone lies one base away. The V gene is TRBV7-2, the J gene TRBJ1-2; no clear D gene. Germline assignment: CDR1 SGHTA and CDR2 FQGNSA. The V gene lost 1 base and the J gene lost 6 bases, with 9 bases spanning the gap. The CDR3 has 13 amino acids. The CDR3 here is CASSLVEENGYTF. DNA for the CDR3: TGTGCCAGCAGCTTAGTTGAAGAGAATGGCTACACCTTC.

This clonotype was found a few times. V gene TRBV4-2 combines with J gene TRBJ2-1; D perhaps matches TRBD1 (5 bases). V was clipped by 0 bases and J by 2 bases, with 14 bases between them. There are 17 residues in the CDR3. Germline V lookup: CDR1 LGHNA, CDR2 YNFKEQ. The CDR3 here is CASSQDWASGTYNEQFF. The DNA of the CDR3 is TGTGCCAGCAGCCAAGATTGGGCGTCAGGGACCTACAATGAGCAGTTCTTC.

This clonotype was counted a few times. The chain uses TRBV7-9 and TRBJ2-3; D is unresolved. Germline CDR1 is SEHNR and CDR2 is FQNEAQ (reference sequence). With 2 bases removed from V and 4 bases from J, the gap between germline ends came to 10 bases. CDR3 length: 14 residues. The CDR3 loop reads CASSLYLPSDTQYF. The CDR3 DNA follows: TGTGCCAGCAGCTTATACCTTCCCTCAGATACGCAGTATTTT.

This clonotype occurred a few times. This chain connects TRBV28 to TRBJ1-1; the D gene is possibly TRBD1 (6 bases). The CDR3 consists of 15 residues. V was clipped by 5 bases and J by 7 bases, with 20 bases between them. From germline, CDR1 is MDHEN and CDR2 SYDVKM. The CDR3 is CASSTNDRLGFEAFF. The CDR3 coding sequence is TGTGCCAGCAGTACTAATGACAGGCTGGGGTTTGAAGCTTTCTTT.

There are a few counts of this clonotype. The chain is built from TRBV4-1 and TRBJ2-5; D ambiguous. Germline V gene lookup returns CDR1 MGHRA and CDR2 YSYEKL. The CDR3 loop spans 13 amino acids. V dropped 1 base and J dropped 2 bases, with 5 bases sitting between them. In DNA form, the CDR3 reads TGCGCCAGCAGCCAAGCCTTACAAGAGACCCAGTACTTC. It yields the protein CASSQALQETQYF.

Remarks on this clonotype: At one of its ends the junction is not consistent with the germline gene, which may arise from a read error. This chain uses TRBV2 with TRBJ1-1; D is uncertain. Germline V gene sequence: CDR1 SNHLY, CDR2 FYNNEI. The CDR3 is 15 amino acids. The CDR3 loop reads CASSPRGVLNTEAFF. The CDR3 DNA follows: TGTGCCAGCAGCCCTCGTGGAGTACTGAACACTGAGGCTTTCTTT.

The CDR3 nucleotides read TGTGCCAGCAGTTACTCCCCCCGCGGCTATAATTCACCCCTCCACTTT. It translates to CASSYSPRGYNSPLHF. The chain employs TRBV6-5 and TRBJ1-6; unclear D gene. V lost 0 bases, J lost 3 bases, and 9 bases lay in between. Looked up from germline, CDR1 is MNHEY and CDR2 is SVGAGI. The length of the CDR3 is 16 residues.

The sample holds a few counts of this clonotype. CDR3 DNA sequence: TGCAGTGCTAGAGATCAGTGGGCAGGGTTTGCAGATACGCAGTATTTT. This codes for CSARDQWAGFADTQYF. The chain employs TRBV20-1 and TRBJ2-3; D is possibly TRBD1 (5 bases). From germline, CDR1 is DFQATT and CDR2 SNEGSKA (reference sequence). Trimming left V 0 bases short and J 4 bases short, with 17 bases between. This CDR3 has 16 amino acids.

This chain uses TRBV15 with TRBJ2-6; D is unresolved. Per germline, CDR1 LNHNV and CDR2 YYDKDF (reference sequence). V lost 1 base, J lost 0 bases, and 7 bases lay in between. The CDR3 sequence is 16 residues long. The CDR3 sequence is CATSRAGISGANVLTF. Written as DNA, the CDR3 is TGTGCCACCAGCAGAGCAGGAATCTCTGGGGCCAACGTCCTGACTTTC.

This chain links TRBV15 with TRBJ1-2, with 7 bases matching TRBD1. The length of the CDR3 is 17 residues. The germline V gene has CDR1 LNHNV and CDR2 YYDKDF (reference sequence). With 1 base clipped from V and 3 bases from J, the junction kept 11 bases outside the gene matches. CDR3 sequence (DNA): TGTGCCACCAGCAGAGCGTACCGGGACAGCGATTACTATGGCTACACCTTC. Translated, it gives CATSRAYRDSDYYGYTF.

In the case of this clonotype: One end of the junction is discordant with germline, which a read error may explain. The J gene is TRBJ2-2, the V gene TRBV6-5; TRBD1 is a possible D gene (6 bases). The CDR3 spans 14 residues. The germline CDR1 and CDR2 sequences are MNHEY and SVGAGI. CDR3 amino acids: CASSYGQNTGELLF. The CDR3 bases are TGTGCCAGCAGTTACGGACAGAACACCGGGGAGCTGCTTTTT.

V gene TRBV6-5 combines with J gene TRBJ1-2, with TRBD1 identical over 7 bases. CDR1 and CDR2 (germline): MNHEY, SVGAGI. The V segment lost 6 bases and the J segment 4 bases; nucleotides outside the gene matches: 5. The CDR3 sequence is 13 residues long. The DNA of the CDR3 is TGTGCCAGCAGCATACAGGGGAGCTATGGCTACACCTTC. Its protein is CASSIQGSYGYTF.

The chain joins TRBV5-1 to TRBJ2-5; the D gene could be TRBD1 or TRBD2 (6 bases each). Trimming left V 5 bases short and J 11 bases short, with 25 bases between. Germline values: CDR1 SGHRS, CDR2 YFSETQ. There are 15 residues in the CDR3. The CDR3 nucleotides read TGCGCCAGCAGACCCCTTTCCCAGGGGCCGGGGGAGCAGTACTTC. Its protein product is CASRPLSQGPGEQYF.

The chain joins TRBV6-5 to TRBJ2-2; D gene unclear. The CDR3 spans 12 residues. The germline V gene encodes CDR1 MNHEY and CDR2 SVGAGI. V lost 6 bases and J 6 bases, leaving 8 bases between the germline ends. The CDR3 here is CASSHLAGELFF. In DNA form, the CDR3 reads TGTGCCAGCAGCCACCTTGCCGGGGAGCTGTTTTTT.

The chain uses TRBV12-3 or TRBV12-4 and TRBJ1-2; maybe TRBD1 (5 bases). The CDR3 is made up of 12 amino acids. Trimming shortened V by 7 bases and J by 2 bases, and 8 bases separated the two germline ends. The CDR3, as DNA: TGTGCCAGCACCTGGGGGAACTATGGCTACACCTTC. Its translation: CASTWGNYGYTF.

The V and J genes are TRBV2 and TRBJ2-7, with TRBD1 matching over 11 bases. The CDR3 spans 14 residues. V lost 9 bases to trimming and J lost 4 bases; unmatched junction nucleotides: 8. Germline V gene lookup returns CDR1 SNHLY and CDR2 FYNNEI. In DNA form, the CDR3 reads TGTGCCAGTGAGTCGGGACAGGGGGTTTACGAGCAGTACTTC. Protein sequence: CASESGQGVYEQYF.

In this sample, this clonotype turned up a few times. V usage is TRBV18 and J usage is TRBJ2-5; 7 positions agree with TRBD1. The CDR3 runs 15 residues. From germline, CDR1 is KGHSH and CDR2 LQKENI. V lost 4 bases to trimming and J lost 4 bases; unmatched junction nucleotides: 9. The CDR3 reads CASSRSLQGPETQYF. The DNA of the CDR3 is TGTGCCAGCTCACGGAGCCTACAGGGGCCAGAGACCCAGTACTTC.

This clonotype has only a few counts. In nucleotides, the CDR3 is TGCAGCGTTGCCGTTGGGACAGGCGCGGATACGCAGTATTTT. This gives the protein CSVAVGTGADTQYF. The J gene is TRBJ2-3, the V gene TRBV29-1, with TRBD1 matching 8 bases. CDR1 and CDR2 (germline): SQVTM, ANQGSEA. The CDR3 sequence is 14 residues long. The trim removed 4 bases at V and 6 bases at J, leaving 9 bases unmatched.

V gene TRBV9 combines with J gene TRBJ2-5; D is perhaps TRBD2 (5 bases). The V end lost 2 bases, the J end lost 5 bases, and 16 bases lay between the germline ends. CDR3 length: 15 residues. In germline, CDR1 is SGDLS, CDR2 YYNGEE. The CDR3 DNA reads TGTGCCAGCAGCGTGTCTGCCGAGGGCGTTGAGACCCAGTACTTC. Translation: CASSVSAEGVETQYF. The entire variable domain, with the rest obtained from reference TRBV9 and TRBJ2-5, is as follows: DSGVTQTPKHLITATGQRVTLRCSPRSGDLSVYWYQQSLDQGLQFLIQYYNGEERAKGNILERFSAQQFPDLHSELNLSSLELGDSALYFCASSVSAEGVETQYFGPGTRLLVL.

The chain links TRBV5-4 to TRBJ2-5; 8 bases align to TRBD2. Losses at the gene ends were 5 bases for V and 3 bases for J; bases not matched to a gene: 6. The CDR3 spans 14 residues. CDR1 and CDR2 (germline): SGHNT, YYREEE (reference sequence). As DNA, the CDR3 is TGTGCCAGCAGACCTCTAGCGGGTAAAGAGACCCAGTACTTC. Its translation: CASRPLAGKETQYF.

To note about this clonotype: A junction boundary mismatches the germline segment, possibly from a read error. The chain is built from TRBV29-1 and TRBJ2-5, with D tentatively TRBD2 (6 bases). Germline assignment: CDR1 SQVTM and CDR2 ANQGSEA. There are 11 residues in the CDR3. The CDR3 spells CSVAKEGPLFF. Here the CDR3 DNA reads TGCAGCGTTGCCAAGGAGGGCCCCCTGTTCTTC.

This sequence joins TRBV12-3 or TRBV12-4 and TRBJ1-1; maybe TRBD1 (5 bases). The CDR3 covers 13 residues. Trimming took off 6 bases at V and 6 bases at J, with 14 bases between the two ends. CDR3 residues: CASSWDPFAEAFF. DNA for the CDR3: TGTGCCAGCAGCTGGGACCCCTTCGCTGAAGCTTTCTTT.

The V and J genes are TRBV29-1 and TRBJ2-5, with a weak D call TRBD1 (5 bases). The CDR3 length is 12 residues. Trimming shortened V by 7 bases and J by 5 bases, and 14 bases separated the two germline ends. The V gene's germline CDR1 is SQVTM and CDR2 ANQGSEA. The CDR3 nucleotides are TGCAGCGGCCTAAACCCAGGGGAGACCCAGTACTTC. Protein: CSGLNPGETQYF.

The gene calls are TRBV10-3 and TRBJ1-2; TRBD1 is a possible D gene (5 bases). This CDR3 region has 13 residues. Trimming left V 2 bases short and J 2 bases short, with 6 bases between. Germline CDR1 reads ENHRY; CDR2 reads SYGVKD. CDR3 protein: CAISERGNYGYTF. The CDR3, as DNA: TGTGCCATCAGTGAGCGGGGGAACTATGGCTACACCTTC.